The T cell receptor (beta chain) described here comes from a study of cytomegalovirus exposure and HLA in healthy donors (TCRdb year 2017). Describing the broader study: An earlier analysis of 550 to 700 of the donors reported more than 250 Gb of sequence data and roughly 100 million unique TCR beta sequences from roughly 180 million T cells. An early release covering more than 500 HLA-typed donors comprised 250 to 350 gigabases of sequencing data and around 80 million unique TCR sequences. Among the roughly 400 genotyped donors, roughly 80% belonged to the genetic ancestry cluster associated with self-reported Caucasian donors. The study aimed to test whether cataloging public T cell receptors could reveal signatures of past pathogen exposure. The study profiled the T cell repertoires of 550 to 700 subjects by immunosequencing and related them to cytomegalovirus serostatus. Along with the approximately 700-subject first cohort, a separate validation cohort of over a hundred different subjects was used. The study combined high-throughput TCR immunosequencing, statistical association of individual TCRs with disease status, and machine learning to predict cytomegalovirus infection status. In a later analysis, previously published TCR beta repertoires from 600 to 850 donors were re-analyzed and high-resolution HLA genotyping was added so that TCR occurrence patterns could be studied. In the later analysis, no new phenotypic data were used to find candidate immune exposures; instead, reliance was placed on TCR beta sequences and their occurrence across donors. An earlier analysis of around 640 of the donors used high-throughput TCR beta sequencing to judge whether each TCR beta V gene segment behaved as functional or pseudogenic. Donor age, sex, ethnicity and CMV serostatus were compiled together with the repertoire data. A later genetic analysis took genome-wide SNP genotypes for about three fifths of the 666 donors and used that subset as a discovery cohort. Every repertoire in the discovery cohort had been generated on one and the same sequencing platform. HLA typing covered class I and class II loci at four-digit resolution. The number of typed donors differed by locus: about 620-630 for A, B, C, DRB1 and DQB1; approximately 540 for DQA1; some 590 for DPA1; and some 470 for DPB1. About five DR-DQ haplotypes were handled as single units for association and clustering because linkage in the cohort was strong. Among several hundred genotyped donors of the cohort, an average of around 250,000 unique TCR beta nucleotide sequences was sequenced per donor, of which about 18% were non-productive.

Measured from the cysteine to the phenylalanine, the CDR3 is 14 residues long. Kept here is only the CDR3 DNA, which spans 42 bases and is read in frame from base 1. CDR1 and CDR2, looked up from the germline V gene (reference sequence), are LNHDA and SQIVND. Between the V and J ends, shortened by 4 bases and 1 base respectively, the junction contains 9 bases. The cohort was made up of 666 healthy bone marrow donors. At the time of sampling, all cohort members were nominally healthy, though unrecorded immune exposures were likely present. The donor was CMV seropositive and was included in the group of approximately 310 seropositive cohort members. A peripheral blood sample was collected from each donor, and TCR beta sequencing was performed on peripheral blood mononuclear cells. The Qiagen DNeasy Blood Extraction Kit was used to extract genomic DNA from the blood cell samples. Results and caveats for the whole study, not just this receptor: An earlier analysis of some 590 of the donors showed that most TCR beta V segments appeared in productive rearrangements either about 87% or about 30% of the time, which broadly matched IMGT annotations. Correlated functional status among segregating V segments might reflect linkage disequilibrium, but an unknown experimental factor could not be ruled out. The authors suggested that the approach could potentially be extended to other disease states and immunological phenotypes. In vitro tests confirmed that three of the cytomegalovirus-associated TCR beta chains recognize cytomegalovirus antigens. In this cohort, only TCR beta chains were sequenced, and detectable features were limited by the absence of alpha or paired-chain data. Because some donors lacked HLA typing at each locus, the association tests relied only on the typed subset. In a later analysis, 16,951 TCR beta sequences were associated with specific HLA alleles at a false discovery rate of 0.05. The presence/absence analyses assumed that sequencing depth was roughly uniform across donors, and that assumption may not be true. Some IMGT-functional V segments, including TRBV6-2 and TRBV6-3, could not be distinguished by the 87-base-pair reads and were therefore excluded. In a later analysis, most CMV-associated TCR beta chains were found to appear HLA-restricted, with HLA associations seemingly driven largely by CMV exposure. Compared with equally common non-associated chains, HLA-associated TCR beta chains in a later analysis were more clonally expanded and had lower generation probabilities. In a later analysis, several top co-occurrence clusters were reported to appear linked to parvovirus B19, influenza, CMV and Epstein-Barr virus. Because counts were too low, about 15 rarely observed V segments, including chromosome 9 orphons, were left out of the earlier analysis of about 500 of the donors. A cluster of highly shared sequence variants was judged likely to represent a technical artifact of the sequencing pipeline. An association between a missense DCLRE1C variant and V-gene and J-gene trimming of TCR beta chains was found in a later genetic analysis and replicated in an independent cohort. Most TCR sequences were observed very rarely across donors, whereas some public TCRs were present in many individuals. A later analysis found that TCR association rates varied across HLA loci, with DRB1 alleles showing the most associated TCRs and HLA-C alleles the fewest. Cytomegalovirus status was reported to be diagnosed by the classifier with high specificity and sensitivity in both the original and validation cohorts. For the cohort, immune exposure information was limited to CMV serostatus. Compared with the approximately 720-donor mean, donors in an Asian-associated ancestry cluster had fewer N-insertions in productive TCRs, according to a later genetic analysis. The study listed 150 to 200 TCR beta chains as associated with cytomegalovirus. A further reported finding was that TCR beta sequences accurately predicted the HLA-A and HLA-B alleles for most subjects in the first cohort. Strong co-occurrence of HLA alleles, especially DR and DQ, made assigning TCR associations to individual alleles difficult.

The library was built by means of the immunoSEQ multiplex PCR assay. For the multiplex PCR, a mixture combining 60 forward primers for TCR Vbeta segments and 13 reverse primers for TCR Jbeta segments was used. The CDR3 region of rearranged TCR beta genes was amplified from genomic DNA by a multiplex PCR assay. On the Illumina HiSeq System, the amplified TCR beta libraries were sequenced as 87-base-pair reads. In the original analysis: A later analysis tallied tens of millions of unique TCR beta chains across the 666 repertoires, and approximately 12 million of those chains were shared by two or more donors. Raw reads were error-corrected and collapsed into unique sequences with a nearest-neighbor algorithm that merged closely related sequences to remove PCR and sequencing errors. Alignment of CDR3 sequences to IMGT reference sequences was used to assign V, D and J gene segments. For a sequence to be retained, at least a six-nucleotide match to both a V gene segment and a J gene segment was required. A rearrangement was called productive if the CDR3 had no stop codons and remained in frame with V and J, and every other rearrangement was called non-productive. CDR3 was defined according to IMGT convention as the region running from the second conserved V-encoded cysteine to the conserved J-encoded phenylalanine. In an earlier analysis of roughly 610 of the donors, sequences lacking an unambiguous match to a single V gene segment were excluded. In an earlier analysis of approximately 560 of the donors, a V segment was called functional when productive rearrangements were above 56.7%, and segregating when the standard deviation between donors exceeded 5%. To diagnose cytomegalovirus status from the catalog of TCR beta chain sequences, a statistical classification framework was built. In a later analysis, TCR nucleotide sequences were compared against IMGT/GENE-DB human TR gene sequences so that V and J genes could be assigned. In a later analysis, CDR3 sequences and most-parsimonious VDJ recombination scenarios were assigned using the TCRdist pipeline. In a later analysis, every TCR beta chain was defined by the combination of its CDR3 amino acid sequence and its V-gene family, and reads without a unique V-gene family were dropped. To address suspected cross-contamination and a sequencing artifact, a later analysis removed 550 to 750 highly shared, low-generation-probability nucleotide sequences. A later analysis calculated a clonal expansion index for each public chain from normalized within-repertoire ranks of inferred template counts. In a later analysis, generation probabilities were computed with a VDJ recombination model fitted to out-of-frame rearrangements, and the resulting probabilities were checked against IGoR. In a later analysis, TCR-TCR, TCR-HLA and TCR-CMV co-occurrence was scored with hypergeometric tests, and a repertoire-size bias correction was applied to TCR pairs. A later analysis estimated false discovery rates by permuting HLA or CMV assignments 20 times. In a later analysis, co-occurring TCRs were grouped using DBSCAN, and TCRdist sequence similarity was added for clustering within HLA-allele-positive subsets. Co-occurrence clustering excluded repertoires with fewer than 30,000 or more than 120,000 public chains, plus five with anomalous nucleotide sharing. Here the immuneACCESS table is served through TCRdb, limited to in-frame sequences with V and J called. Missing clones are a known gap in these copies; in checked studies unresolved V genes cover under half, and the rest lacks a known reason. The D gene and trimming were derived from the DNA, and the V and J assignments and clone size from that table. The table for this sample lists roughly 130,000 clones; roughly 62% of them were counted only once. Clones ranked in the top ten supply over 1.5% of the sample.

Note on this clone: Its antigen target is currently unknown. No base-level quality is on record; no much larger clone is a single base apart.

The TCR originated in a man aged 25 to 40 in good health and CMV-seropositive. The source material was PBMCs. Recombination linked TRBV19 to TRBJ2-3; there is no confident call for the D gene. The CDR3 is CASSSLEGTDTQYF. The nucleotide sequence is TGTGCCAGTAGTAGCCTCGAGGGCACAGATACGCAGTATTTT.